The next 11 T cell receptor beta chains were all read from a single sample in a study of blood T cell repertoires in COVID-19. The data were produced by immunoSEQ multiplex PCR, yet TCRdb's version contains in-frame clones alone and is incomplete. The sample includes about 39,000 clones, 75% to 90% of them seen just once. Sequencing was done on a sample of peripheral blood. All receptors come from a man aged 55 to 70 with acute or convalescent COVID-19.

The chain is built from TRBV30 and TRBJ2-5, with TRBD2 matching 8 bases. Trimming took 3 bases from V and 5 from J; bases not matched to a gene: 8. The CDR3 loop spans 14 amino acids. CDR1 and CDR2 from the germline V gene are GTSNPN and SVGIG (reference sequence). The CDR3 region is CAWSPGGAAETQYF. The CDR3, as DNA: TGTGCCTGGAGCCCCGGGGGGGCCGCGGAGACCCAGTACTTC.

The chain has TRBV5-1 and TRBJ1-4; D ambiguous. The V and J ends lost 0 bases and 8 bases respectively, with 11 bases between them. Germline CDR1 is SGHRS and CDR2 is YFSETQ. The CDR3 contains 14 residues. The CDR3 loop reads CASSLGQSEEKLFF. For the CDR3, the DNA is TGCGCCAGCAGCTTGGGACAAAGTGAGGAAAAACTGTTTTTT.

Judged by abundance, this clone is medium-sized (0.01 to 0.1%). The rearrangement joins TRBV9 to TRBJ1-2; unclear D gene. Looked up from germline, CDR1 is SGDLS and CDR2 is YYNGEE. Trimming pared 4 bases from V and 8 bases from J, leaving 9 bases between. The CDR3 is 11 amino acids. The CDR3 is CASSLAGGYTF. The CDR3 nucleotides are TGTGCCAGCAGCCTAGCGGGGGGCTACACCTTC. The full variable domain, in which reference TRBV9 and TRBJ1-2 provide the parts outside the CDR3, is DSGVTQTPKHLITATGQRVTLRCSPRSGDLSVYWYQQSLDQGLQFLIQYYNGEERAKGNILERFSAQQFPDLHSELNLSSLELGDSALYFCASSLAGGYTFGSGTRLTVV.

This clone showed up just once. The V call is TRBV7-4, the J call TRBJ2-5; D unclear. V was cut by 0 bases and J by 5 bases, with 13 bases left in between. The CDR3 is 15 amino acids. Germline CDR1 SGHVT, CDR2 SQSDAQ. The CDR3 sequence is CASSLAYPPRETQYF. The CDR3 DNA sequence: TGTGCCAGCAGCTTAGCCTATCCCCCCCGGGAGACCCAGTACTTC.

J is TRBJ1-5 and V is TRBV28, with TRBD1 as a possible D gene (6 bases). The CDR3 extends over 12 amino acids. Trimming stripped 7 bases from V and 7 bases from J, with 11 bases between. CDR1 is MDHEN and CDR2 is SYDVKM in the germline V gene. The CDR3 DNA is TGTGCCAGCAACCAGGGGTGGCAGCCCCAGCATTTT. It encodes CASNQGWQPQHF. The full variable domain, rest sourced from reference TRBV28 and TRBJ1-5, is DVKVTQSSRYLVKRTGEKVFLECVQDMDHENMFWYRQDPGLGLRLIYFSYDVKMKEKGDIPEGYSVSREKKERFSLILESASTNQTSMYLCASNQGWQPQHFGDGTRLSIL.

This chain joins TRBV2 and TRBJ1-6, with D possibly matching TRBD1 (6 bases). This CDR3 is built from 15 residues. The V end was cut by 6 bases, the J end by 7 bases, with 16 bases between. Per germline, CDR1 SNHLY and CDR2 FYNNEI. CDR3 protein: CASRNRELRNSPLHF. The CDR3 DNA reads TGTGCCAGCAGGAACAGGGAATTGAGGAATTCACCCCTCCACTTT.

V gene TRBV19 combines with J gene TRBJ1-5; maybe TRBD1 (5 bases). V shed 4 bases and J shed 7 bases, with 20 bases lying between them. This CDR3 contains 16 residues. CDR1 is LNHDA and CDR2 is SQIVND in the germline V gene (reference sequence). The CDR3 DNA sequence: TGTGCCAGTAGTACCGGAGTGTCAGGGCAGAGGCAGCCCCAGCATTTT. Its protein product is CASSTGVSGQRQPQHF. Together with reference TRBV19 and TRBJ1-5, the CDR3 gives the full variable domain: DGGITQSPKYLFRKEGQNVTLSCEQNLNHDAMYWYRQDPGQGLRLIYYSQIVNDFQKGDIAEGYSVSREKKESFPLTVTSAQKNPTAFYLCASSTGVSGQRQPQHFGDGTRLSIL.

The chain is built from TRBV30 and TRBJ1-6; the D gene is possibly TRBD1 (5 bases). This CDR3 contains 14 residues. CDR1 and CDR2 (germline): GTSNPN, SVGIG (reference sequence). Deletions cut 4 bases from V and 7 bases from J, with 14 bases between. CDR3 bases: TGTGCCTGGACCCTGGGGCCTGGGAATTCACCCCTCCACTTT. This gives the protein CAWTLGPGNSPLHF. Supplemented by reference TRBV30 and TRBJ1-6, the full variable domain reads SQTIHQWPATLVQPVGSPLSLECTVEGTSNPNLYWYRQAAGRGLQLLFYSVGIGQISSEVPQNLSASRPQDRQFILSSKKLLLSDSGFYLCAWTLGPGNSPLHFGNGTRLTVT.

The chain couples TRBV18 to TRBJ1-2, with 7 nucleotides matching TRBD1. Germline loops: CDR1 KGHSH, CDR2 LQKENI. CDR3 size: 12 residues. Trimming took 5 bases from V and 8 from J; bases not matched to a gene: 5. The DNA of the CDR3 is TGTGCCAGCTCAACGACAGGGTCAGGCTACACCTTC. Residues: CASSTTGSGYTF.

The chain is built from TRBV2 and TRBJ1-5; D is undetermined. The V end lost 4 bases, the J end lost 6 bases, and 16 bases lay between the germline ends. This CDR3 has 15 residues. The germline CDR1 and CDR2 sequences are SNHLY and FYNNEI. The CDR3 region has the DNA TGTGCCAGCAGTGTCAGCACGGGTGAGCGTCAGCCCCAGCATTTT. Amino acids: CASSVSTGERQPQHF.

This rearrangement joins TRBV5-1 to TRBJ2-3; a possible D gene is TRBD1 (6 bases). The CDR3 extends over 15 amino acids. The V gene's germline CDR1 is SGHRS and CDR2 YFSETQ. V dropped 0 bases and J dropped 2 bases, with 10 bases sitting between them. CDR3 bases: TGCGCCAGCAGCTTGGATGTGGGACACACAGATACGCAGTATTTT. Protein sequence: CASSLDVGHTDTQYF.